This TCR beta chain was recovered during a study of T cell responses to AZD1222 COVID-19 vaccine (dated by TCRdb to the early 2020s). The study in broad terms: AZD1222 recipients with second doses at about 4 weeks or about 12 weeks were pooled, because spike-specific TCR depth and breadth did not differ between schedules. TCR sequencing was performed for over 230 trial participants, of whom roughly 200 were given two doses of AZD1222 and approximately 25 were given two doses of MenACWY control vaccine. Enrollment into the trials was organized by age into subgroups of 18-55, 56-69 and 70-plus years, and those subgroups contained 148, 28 and 57 TCR-sequenced participants, respectively.

The CDR3 regions of human TCRbeta chains were subjected to immunosequencing. The original pipeline was this. Repertoire TCRs were checked for matches against a reference library of SARS-CoV-2-specific TCRs that had been generated using the MIRA antigen-specificity platform. Breadth was defined as the fraction of unique TCRs that were SARS-CoV-2-associated. Depth was defined as the fraction of total T cells that were SARS-CoV-2-associated. Using the MIRA data, each spike-specific TCR was assigned both to the spike region to which the TCR was reactive and to a CD4 or CD8 class. Log10-transformed breadth and depth values were compared by one-way ANOVA with Sidak's multiple comparisons tests. TCRdb stores this immuneACCESS table with in-frame sequences only. Part of the clones is absent; in the studies checked, under half of the shortfall reflects unresolved V genes, and no reason is known for the rest. V and J calls and clone size come straight from that table; D and trimming were deduced from the DNA. Within this sample are about 200,000 clones, with 70% to 90% of them counted one time only. Around 8% of the sample is in the top ten clones.

Study-wide conclusions, independent of this receptor: Nearly half of unique spike-specific TCRs reportedly recognized epitopes outside regions mutated in the B.1.351 and B.1.1.7 variants. Because no day 14 peak-response samples were available, the repertoires could be characterized only after the peak T cell response. Most participants were white British and females outnumbered males, and the authors suggested that clonal diversity may have been underestimated. Conclusions about previously exposed vaccinees were limited because only a handful of AZD1222 recipients were SARS-CoV-2 seropositive at baseline. The 56-69-year group was small, and its depth increase did not reach significance, likely because of low power. A significant rise in spike-specific TCR breadth and depth was observed after two AZD1222 doses relative to day 0 and relative to MenACWY recipients. The vaccine-associated CD4 TCRs covered the entire spike protein, and the dominant responses fell in regions 160-218 and 743-854.

The time point label on this specimen signifies: baseline before first vaccination. The vaccinee samples were drawn from two UK trials, COV001 and COV002, one of which was a single-blind randomized controlled phase 2/3 trial testing AZD1222 (ChAdOx1 nCoV-19) in healthy adults. For TCRbeta chain sequencing, PBMC samples from trial participants were taken at day 0 and at day 28 after the second dose. A word on this clone: Its antigen has not been determined. Base qualities are not recorded, but no much larger clone differs from it by a single base.

The CDR3 runs 13 amino acids, cysteine and phenylalanine included. Of all the DNA, just the CDR3 is kept, 39 bases in frame from base 1. V is shortened by 0 bases, J by 7 bases, and the region joining them spans 12 bases. The germline V gene (reference sequence) provides CDR1 GTSNPN and CDR2 SVGIG. The TCR sequence derives from an adult in good health. The chain is made from TRBV30 and TRBJ1-1, with the D gene not confidently named. Sequenced here: peripheral blood, sampled on day 0 of AZD1222 vaccination. In nucleotide form, the sequence is TGTGCCTGGAGTGTGATGATGTTAGTTGAAGCTTTCTTT. Translation gives CAWSVMMLVEAFF.